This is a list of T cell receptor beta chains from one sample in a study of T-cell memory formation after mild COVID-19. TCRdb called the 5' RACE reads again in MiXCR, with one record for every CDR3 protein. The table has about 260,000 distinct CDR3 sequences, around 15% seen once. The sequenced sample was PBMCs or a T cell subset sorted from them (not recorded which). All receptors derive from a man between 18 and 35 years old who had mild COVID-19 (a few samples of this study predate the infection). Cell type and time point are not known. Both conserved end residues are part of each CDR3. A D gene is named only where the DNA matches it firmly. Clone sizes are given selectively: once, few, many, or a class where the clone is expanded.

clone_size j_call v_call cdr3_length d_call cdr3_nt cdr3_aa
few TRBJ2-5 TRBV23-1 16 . TGCGCCAGCAGTCACCCGAGGAGAAACCACCAAGAGACCCAGTACTTC CASSHPRRNHQETQYF
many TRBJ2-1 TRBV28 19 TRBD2 TGTGCCAGCAGTTTTTTGGAACTAGCGGGGGGAACGTCCTACAATGAGCAGTTCTTC CASSFLELAGGTSYNEQFF
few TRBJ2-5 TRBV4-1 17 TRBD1 TGCGCCAGCAGCGGACAACCGGGACAGGTAGCCCAAGAGACCCAGTACTTC CASSGQPGQVAQETQYF
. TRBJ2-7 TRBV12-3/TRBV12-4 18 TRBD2 TGTGCCAGCAGCCTGACTAGCGGGGGGGCCGTAGGGTTCTACGAGCAGTACTTC CASSLTSGGAVGFYEQYF
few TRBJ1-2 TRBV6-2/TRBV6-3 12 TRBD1 TGTGCCAGCAGCGAAGACAGGGGTGGCTACACCTTC CASSEDRGGYTF
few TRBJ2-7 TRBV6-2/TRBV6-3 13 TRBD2 TGTGCCAGCAGTTACGGACTAGCCTACGAGCAGTACTTC CASSYGLAYEQYF
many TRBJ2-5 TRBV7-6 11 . TGTGCCAGCAGCCCTGGGGAGACCCAGTACTTC CASSPGETQYF
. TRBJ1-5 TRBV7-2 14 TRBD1 TGTGCCAGCAGCAGCCGGGACAGGGCTCAGCCCCAGCATTTT CASSSRDRAQPQHF
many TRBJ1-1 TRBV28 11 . TGTGCCAGTACACAGAACACTGAAGCTTTCTTT CASTQNTEAFF
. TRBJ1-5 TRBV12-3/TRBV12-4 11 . TGTGCCAGCAGTTTACCAACGCCCCAGCATTTT CASSLPTPQHF
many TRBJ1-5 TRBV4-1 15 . TGCGCCAGCAGCCAAGTATCCAGGGGAGATCAGCCCCAGCATTTT CASSQVSRGDQPQHF